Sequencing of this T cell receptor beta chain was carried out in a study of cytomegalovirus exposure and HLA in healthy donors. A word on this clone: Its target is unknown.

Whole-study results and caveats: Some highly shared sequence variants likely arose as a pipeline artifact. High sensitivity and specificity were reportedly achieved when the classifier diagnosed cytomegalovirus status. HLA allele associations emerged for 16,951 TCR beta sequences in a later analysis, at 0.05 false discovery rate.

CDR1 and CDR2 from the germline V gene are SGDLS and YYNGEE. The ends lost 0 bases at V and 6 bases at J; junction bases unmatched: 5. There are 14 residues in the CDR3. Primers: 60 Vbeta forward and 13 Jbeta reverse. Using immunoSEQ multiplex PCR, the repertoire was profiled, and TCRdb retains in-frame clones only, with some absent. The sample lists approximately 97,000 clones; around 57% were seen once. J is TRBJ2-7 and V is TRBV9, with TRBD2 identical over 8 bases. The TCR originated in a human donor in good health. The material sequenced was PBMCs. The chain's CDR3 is CASSVGIGRVEQYF. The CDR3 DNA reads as TGTGCCAGCAGCGTAGGAATCGGGAGGGTCGAGCAGTACTTC.